These 23 T cell receptor beta chains share one sample of origin, sequenced in a study of identical twins. Using its own MiXCR run on the 5' RACE reads, TCRdb lists one record per CDR3 protein. The sample records around 690,000 distinct CDR3 sequences, less than 25% being singletons. These same records also appear under a second study, on T cells expressing NK-cell markers.

Sequenced sample: PBMCs. The receptors derive from a woman younger than 30 in good health.

This clonotype was observed once. The chain employs TRBV15 and TRBJ2-7; no firm D call. Germline V gene data show CDR1 as LNHNV and CDR2 as YYDKDF (reference sequence). V was cut by 6 bases and J by 0 bases, with 9 bases left in between. This CDR3 contains 13 residues. CDR3 DNA sequence: TGTGCCACCAGGCGACCTAGCTCCTACGAGCAGTACTTC. It specifies CATRRPSSYEQYF.

This clonotype was observed many times. This CDR3 reads CASSTQGAQYF. The CDR3 DNA is TGTGCCAGCAGCACGCAGGGGGCGCAGTACTTC. The chain uses TRBV7-9 and TRBJ2-7, with TRBD1 identical over 8 bases. V lost 5 bases to trimming and J lost 9 bases; unmatched junction nucleotides: 3. This CDR3 comprises 11 residues. The germline V gene has CDR1 SEHNR and CDR2 FQNEAQ (reference sequence).

The V call is TRBV11-2, the J call TRBJ2-1, with a tentative D call TRBD1 (5 bases). The CDR3 is 15 residues long. CDR1 SGHAT and CDR2 FQNNGV come from the germline V gene. V shed 0 bases and J shed 7 bases, with 13 bases lying between them. This chain's CDR3 is CASSLDKGRVNEQFF. Written as DNA, the CDR3 is TGTGCCAGCAGCTTAGATAAGGGCAGGGTGAATGAGCAGTTCTTC.

The chain employs TRBV30 and TRBJ2-7; TRBD2 agrees at 12 bases. The germline V gene has CDR1 GTSNPN and CDR2 SVGIG (reference sequence). This CDR3 has 15 amino acids. The trim removed 1 base at V and 3 bases at J, leaving 4 bases unmatched. This chain's CDR3 is CAWSGGLAGFYEQYF. The CDR3 nucleotides read TGTGCCTGGAGTGGGGGACTAGCGGGTTTCTACGAGCAGTACTTC.

This clonotype occurred a few times. The chain couples TRBV9 to TRBJ1-1; no reliable D call. V gave up 4 bases and J gave up 5 bases, with 18 bases separating them. Per the germline V gene, CDR1 is SGDLS and CDR2 is YYNGEE. The CDR3 has 15 amino acids. CDR3 residues: CASSPQTPLETEAFF. In DNA, the CDR3 is TGTGCCAGCAGCCCTCAGACCCCCCTCGAGACTGAAGCTTTCTTT.

This clonotype was seen many times. The chain employs TRBV5-1 and TRBJ2-5; possible D gene TRBD2, 6 bases. The length of the CDR3 is 13 residues. Germline lookup yields CDR1 SGHRS and CDR2 YFSETQ. Trimming left V 4 bases short and J 2 bases short, with 9 bases between. In DNA form, the CDR3 reads TGCGCCAGCAGCGCCGGGGGACAAGAGACCCAGTACTTC. It specifies CASSAGGQETQYF.

The CDR3 here is CAISESGTVTGELFF. As DNA, the CDR3 is TGTGCCATCAGTGAGTCAGGGACGGTCACCGGGGAGCTGTTTTTT. This chain uses TRBV10-3 with TRBJ2-2; either TRBD1 or TRBD2 may supply D (5 bases each). The CDR3 contains 15 residues. The V end was cut by 0 bases, the J end by 4 bases, with 9 bases between. Germline CDR1 ENHRY, CDR2 SYGVKD.

V gene TRBV9 combines with J gene TRBJ2-2; D not certain. CDR1 and CDR2 from the germline V gene are SGDLS and YYNGEE. The CDR3 totals 15 residues. The ends were cut back, 0 bases at V and 2 bases at J, with 8 bases in the middle. The CDR3, as DNA: TGTGCCAGCAGCGTAGACTGGCCCAACACCGGGGAGCTGTTTTTT. This gives the protein CASSVDWPNTGELFF.

The chain has TRBV20-1 and TRBJ2-1, with D unclear. Germline-derived CDR1 and CDR2 are DFQATT and SNEGSKA (reference sequence). This CDR3 region has 12 residues. Between the trimmed V and J ends, which lost 5 bases and 6 bases, there was a span of 11 bases. The CDR3 DNA sequence: TGCAGTGCTTTAAGGTCTAGCAATGAGCAGTTCTTC. Translating gives CSALRSSNEQFF.

The rearrangement joins TRBV20-1 to TRBJ1-3; 7 bases are a match to TRBD1. The CDR3 has 13 amino acids. Germline V gene sequence: CDR1 DFQATT, CDR2 SNEGSKA (reference sequence). V lost 3 bases to trimming and J lost 8 bases; unmatched junction nucleotides: 7. CDR3 bases: TGCAGTGCTAGCGGGCGCCAGGGGGACACCATATATTTT. Its protein is CSASGRQGDTIYF.

This clonotype was seen a few times. The V gene is TRBV5-1, the J gene TRBJ2-7; tentatively, D is TRBD2 (6 bases). Germline CDR1 is SGHRS and CDR2 is YFSETQ. V gave up 4 bases and J gave up 4 bases, with 15 bases separating them. CDR3 size: 14 residues. The CDR3 DNA reads TGCGCCAGCAGCCCCCGTGAACTAGCTTACGAGCAGTACTTC. It translates to CASSPRELAYEQYF.

This clonotype was seen repeatedly, ten times or more. The junction and the germline gene differ at one end; a read error may be behind it. This rearrangement joins TRBV7-9 to TRBJ2-1, with 8 nucleotides matching TRBD2. Germline-derived CDR1 and CDR2 are SEHNR and FQNEAQ (reference sequence). This CDR3 spans 15 amino acids. Written as DNA, the CDR3 is TGTGCCAGCAGCCTAGCTTTAGCGGGACACAATGAGCAGTTCTTC. Amino acid sequence: CASSLALAGHNEQFF.

The table lists this clonotype with many counts. The V call is TRBV5-1, the J call TRBJ2-1, with TRBD2 matching over 8 bases. CDR1 is SGHRS and CDR2 is YFSETQ in the germline V gene. CDR3 length equals 15 residues. Trimming at V came to 1 base and at J to 6 bases, leaving 6 bases not matched to a gene. The CDR3 sequence is CASSLLGLALNEQFF. CDR3 nucleotide sequence: TGCGCCAGCAGCTTGTTAGGACTAGCCCTCAATGAGCAGTTCTTC.

This clonotype was observed a handful of times. The chain employs TRBV6-5 and TRBJ2-3; D is uncertain. The germline V gene encodes CDR1 MNHEY and CDR2 SVGAGI. V was pared by 3 bases and J by 2 bases, with 12 bases between. This CDR3 is built from 15 residues. CDR3 residues: CASSYYGDLTDTQYF. CDR3 DNA: TGTGCCAGCAGTTATTACGGAGATCTCACAGATACGCAGTATTTT.

This clonotype was observed many times. V usage is TRBV20-1 and J usage is TRBJ2-6; 9 positions agree with TRBD1. V shed 4 bases and J 0 bases; nucleotides not matched to a gene: 1. The CDR3 has 15 residues. Germline V gene data show CDR1 as DFQATT and CDR2 as SNEGSKA (reference sequence). The CDR3 reads CSAKTGGSGANVLTF. The CDR3 DNA reads TGCAGTGCTAAGACAGGGGGCTCTGGGGCCAACGTCCTGACTTTC.

This clonotype has ten or more counts. The chain has TRBV20-1 and TRBJ2-5; tentatively, D is TRBD1 or TRBD2 (5 bases each). The V end lost 7 bases, the J end lost 0 bases, and 9 bases lay between the germline ends. The germline V gene has CDR1 DFQATT and CDR2 SNEGSKA (reference sequence). The CDR3 extends over 12 amino acids. The CDR3 is CSGGDHQETQYF. CDR3 bases: TGCAGTGGAGGGGACCACCAAGAGACCCAGTACTTC.

This clonotype was found many times. The rearrangement uses TRBV12-3 or TRBV12-4 and TRBJ2-7, with TRBD1 matching over 7 bases. The CDR3 covers 13 residues. With V trimmed by 6 bases and J by 2 bases, 4 bases remained unmatched. CDR3: CASSSDRAYEQYF. CDR3 nucleotides: TGTGCCAGCAGCTCTGACAGGGCCTACGAGCAGTACTTC.

This rearrangement joins TRBV18 to TRBJ2-3, with 10 nucleotides matching TRBD1. CDR1 KGHSH and CDR2 LQKENI come from the germline V gene. V shed 3 bases, J shed 1 base, and the junction held 7 bases outside the gene matches. The CDR3 consists of 17 residues. The CDR3, as DNA: TGTGCCAGCTCACCCCGACAGGGGGCTGGGGGCACAGATACGCAGTATTTT. This translates into CASSPRQGAGGTDTQYF.

V is TRBV20-1 and J is TRBJ2-5; D is unresolved. CDR1 and CDR2 from the germline V gene are DFQATT and SNEGSKA (reference sequence). This CDR3 has 17 residues. The ends were cut back, 6 bases at V and 2 bases at J, with 25 bases in the middle. The CDR3 sequence is CSASGPPYTTEQETQYF. CDR3 nucleotides: TGCAGTGCATCCGGGCCGCCGTACACTACCGAACAAGAGACCCAGTACTTC.

The chain combines TRBV5-5 with TRBJ2-7; D is possibly TRBD1 (6 bases). The germline V gene encodes CDR1 SGHKS and CDR2 YYEKEE (reference sequence). The CDR3 is 15 amino acids. Deletions cut 4 bases from V and 0 bases from J, with 14 bases between. The CDR3 coding sequence is TGTGCCAGCAGCCCCGAGACAGGAATCTCCTACGAGCAGTACTTC. Encoded protein: CASSPETGISYEQYF.

The chain combines TRBV5-6 with TRBJ2-3, with 8 nucleotides matching TRBD2. The germline V gene encodes CDR1 SGHDT and CDR2 YYEEEE. This CDR3 has 17 amino acids. Germline trimming cut 3 bases from V and 2 bases from J; bases unmatched to any gene: 11. The chain's CDR3 is CASSSLRGAGVTDTQYF. DNA for the CDR3: TGTGCCAGCAGCTCCCTCCGAGGAGCGGGGGTCACAGATACGCAGTATTTT.

The CDR3 loop reads CASSLKGEYQETQYF. CDR3 bases: TGCGCCAGCAGCTTGAAAGGGGAGTACCAAGAGACCCAGTACTTC. V is TRBV5-1 and J is TRBJ2-5; D assignment may be TRBD1 or TRBD2 (5 bases each). There are 15 residues in the CDR3. The V gene's germline CDR1 is SGHRS and CDR2 YFSETQ. V was clipped by 1 base and J by 0 bases, with 10 bases between them.

This clonotype occurred a few times. The DNA for the CDR3 is TGTGCCTGGACTCAGTACACTGAAGCTTTCTTT. Translation: CAWTQYTEAFF. This chain joins TRBV30 and TRBJ1-1; D remains unclear. Germline V gene sequence: CDR1 GTSNPN, CDR2 SVGIG (reference sequence). The CDR3 sequence is 11 residues long. V was pared by 4 bases and J by 3 bases, with 6 bases between.